This T cell receptor beta chain derives from a study of T cell repertoires in cytomegalovirus infection. Overall study: HLA-B-restricted CMV epitopes that are well studied, plus recently identified HLA-C-restricted ones, were used by the study. Study results and caveats: CMV carriers with the relevant HLA were identified by cumulative public TCR beta family frequency. CMV-specific TCR beta clonotypes restricted by HLA-C were the ones dominating the ex vivo response.

This clonotype was picked up many times. Its specificity is not known. Germline assignment: CDR1 SGHVS and CDR2 FNYEAQ. Trimming cost V 5 bases and J 9 bases; bases outside gene matches: 6. This CDR3 is 14 amino acids long. One entry per CDR3 protein results from TCRdb running MiXCR on the reads. The sample includes over 250,000 distinct CDR3 sequences, 22% of them seen just once. The sample here was cultured PBMCs, taken from culture after CMV antigen stimulation. The rearrangement uses TRBV7-6 and TRBJ2-1, with 11 bases aligning to TRBD2. The TCR comes from a human donor in good health (CMV status not recorded). Some clones in this sample may be carry-over from other donors' samples. The CDR3 DNA is TGTGCCAGCAGCAATAGCGGGAGGGCCACTGAGCAGTTCTTC. Amino acid sequence: CASSNSGRATEQFF.